The clone carrying this TCR beta chain was recorded only once. The antigen remains unidentified. The record originates from a study of chemoradiotherapy in HPV16-positive cancers. About the study: Candidate HPV-specific T-cell clones and common TCR motifs came from functional assays in two HPV16-positive patients.

General observations from the study: During treatment, candidate HPV-specific clones and E7-related motifs expanded in tumor.

The protocol was immunoSEQ multiplex PCR, while the TCRdb copy is restricted to in-frame clones and leaves out a portion. The data show 5,000 to 5,500 clones, approximately 72% seen once. Samples were taken several times over chemoradiotherapy. CDR3 length equals 14 residues. Per germline, CDR1 SGHRS and CDR2 YFSETQ. V shed 1 base and J 9 bases; nucleotides not matched to a gene: 6. Sample collection occurred from a patient who underwent chemoradiotherapy. The rearrangement links TRBV5-1 to TRBJ2-1; TRBD2 agrees at 8 bases. The origin of this receptor is a human donor with HPV-associated anogenital cancer. CDR3 sequence (DNA): TGCGCCAGCAGCTTGATCGGGAGGGCGGGTGAGCAGTTCTTC. It specifies CASSLIGRAGEQFF.